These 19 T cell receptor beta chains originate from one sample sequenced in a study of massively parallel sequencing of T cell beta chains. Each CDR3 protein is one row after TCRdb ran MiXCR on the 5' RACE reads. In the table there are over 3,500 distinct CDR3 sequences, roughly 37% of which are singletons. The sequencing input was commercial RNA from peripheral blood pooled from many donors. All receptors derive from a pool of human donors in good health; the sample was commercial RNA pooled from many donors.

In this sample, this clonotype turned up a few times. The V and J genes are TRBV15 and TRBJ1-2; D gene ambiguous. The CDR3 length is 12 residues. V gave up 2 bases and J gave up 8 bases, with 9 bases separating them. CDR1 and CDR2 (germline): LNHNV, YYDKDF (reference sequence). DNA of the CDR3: TGTGCCACCAGCAGATCTGTGTCGGGCTACACCTTC. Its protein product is CATSRSVSGYTF.

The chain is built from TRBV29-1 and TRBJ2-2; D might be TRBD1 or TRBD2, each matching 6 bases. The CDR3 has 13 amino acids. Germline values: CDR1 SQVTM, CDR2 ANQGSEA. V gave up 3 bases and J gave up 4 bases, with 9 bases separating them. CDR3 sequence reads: CSVDRGGTGELFF. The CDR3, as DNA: TGCAGCGTTGACAGGGGAGGCACCGGGGAGCTGTTTTTT.

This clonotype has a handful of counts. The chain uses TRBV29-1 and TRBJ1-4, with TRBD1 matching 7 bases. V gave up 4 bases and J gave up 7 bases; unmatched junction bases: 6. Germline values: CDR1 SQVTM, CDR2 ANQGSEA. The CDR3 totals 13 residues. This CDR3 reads CSVATGAGEKLFF. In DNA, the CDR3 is TGCAGCGTTGCAACAGGGGCGGGTGAAAAACTGTTTTTT.

The CDR3 reads CASSQGGRHTGELFF. CDR3 in DNA: TGTGCCAGCAGTCAGGGCGGGAGGCACACCGGGGAGCTGTTTTTT. V gene TRBV6-4 combines with J gene TRBJ2-2; 8 nucleotides match TRBD2. Germline values: CDR1 MRHNA, CDR2 SNTAGT. The V gene end was trimmed by 5 bases and the J gene end by 3 bases; junction bases not matched to a gene: 5. The CDR3 is 15 residues long.

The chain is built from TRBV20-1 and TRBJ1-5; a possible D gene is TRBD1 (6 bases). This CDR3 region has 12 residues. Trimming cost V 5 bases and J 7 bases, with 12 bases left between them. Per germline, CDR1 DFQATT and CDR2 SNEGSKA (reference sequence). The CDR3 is CSAGQPKQPQHF. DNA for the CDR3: TGCAGTGCTGGACAGCCCAAGCAGCCCCAGCATTTT.

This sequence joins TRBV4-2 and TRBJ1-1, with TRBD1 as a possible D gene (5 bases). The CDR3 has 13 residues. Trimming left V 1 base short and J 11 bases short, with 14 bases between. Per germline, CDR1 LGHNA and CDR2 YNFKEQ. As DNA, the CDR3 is TGTGCCAGCAGCCAAGGACAGTATGGCGTGGCTTTCTTT. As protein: CASSQGQYGVAFF.

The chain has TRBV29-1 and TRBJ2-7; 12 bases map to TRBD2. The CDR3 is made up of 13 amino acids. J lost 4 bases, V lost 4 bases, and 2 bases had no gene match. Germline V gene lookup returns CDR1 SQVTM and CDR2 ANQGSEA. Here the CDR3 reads CSVVGLAGYEQYF. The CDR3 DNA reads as TGCAGCGTTGTAGGACTAGCGGGGTACGAGCAGTACTTC.

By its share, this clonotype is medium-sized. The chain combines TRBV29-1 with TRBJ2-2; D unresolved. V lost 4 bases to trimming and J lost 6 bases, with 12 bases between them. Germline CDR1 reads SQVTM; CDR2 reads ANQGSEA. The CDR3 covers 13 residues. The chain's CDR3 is CSVGVSVAGELFF. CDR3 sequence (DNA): TGCAGCGTTGGGGTCTCAGTTGCCGGGGAGCTGTTTTTT.

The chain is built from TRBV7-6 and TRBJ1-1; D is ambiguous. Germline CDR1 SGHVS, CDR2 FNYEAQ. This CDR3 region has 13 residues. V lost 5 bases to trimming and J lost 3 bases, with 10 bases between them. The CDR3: CASSKERDTEAFF. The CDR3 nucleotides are TGTGCCAGCAGCAAGGAGCGGGACACTGAAGCTTTCTTT.

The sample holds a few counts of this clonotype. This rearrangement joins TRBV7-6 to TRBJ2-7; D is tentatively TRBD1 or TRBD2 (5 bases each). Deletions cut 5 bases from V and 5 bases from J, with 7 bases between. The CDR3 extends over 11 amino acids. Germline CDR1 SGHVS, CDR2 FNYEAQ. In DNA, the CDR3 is TGTGCCAGCAGCCCGGGACACGAGCAGTACTTC. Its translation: CASSPGHEQYF.

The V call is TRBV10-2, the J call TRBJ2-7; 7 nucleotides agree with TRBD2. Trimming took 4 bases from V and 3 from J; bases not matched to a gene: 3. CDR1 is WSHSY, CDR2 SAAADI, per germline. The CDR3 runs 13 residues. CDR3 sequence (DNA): TGCGCCAGCAGTGTGTCTAGCGGCTACGAGCAGTACTTC. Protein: CASSVSSGYEQYF.

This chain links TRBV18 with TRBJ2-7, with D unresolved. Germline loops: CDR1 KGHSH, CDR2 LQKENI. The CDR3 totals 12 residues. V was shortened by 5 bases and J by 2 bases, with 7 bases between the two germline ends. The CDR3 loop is CASSADTYEQYF. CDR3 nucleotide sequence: TGTGCCAGCTCAGCCGACACCTACGAGCAGTACTTC.

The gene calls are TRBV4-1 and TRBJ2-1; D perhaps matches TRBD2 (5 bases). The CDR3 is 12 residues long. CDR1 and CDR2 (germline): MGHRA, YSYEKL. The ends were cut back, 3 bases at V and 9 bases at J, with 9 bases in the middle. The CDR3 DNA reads TGCGCCAGCAGCCAGGACTTTGCTGAGCAGTTCTTC. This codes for CASSQDFAEQFF.

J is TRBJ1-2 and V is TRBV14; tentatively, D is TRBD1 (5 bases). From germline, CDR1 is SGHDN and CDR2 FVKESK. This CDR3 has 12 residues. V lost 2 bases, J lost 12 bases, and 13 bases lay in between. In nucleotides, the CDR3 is TGTGCCAGCAGCCAACCGGGACCGCCGGACACCTTC. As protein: CASSQPGPPDTF.

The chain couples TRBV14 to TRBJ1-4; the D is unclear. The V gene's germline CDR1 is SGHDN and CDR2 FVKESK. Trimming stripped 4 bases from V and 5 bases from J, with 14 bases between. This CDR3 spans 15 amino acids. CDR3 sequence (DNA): TGTGCCAGCAGCCGAGGTCCCGGGCCCAATGAAAAACTGTTTTTT. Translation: CASSRGPGPNEKLFF.

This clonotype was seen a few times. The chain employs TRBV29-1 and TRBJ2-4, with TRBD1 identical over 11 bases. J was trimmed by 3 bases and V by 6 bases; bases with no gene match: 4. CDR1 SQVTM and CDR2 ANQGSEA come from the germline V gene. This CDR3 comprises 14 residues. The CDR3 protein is CSVGQGASKNIQYF. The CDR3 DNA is TGCAGCGTAGGACAGGGGGCGAGCAAAAACATTCAGTACTTC.

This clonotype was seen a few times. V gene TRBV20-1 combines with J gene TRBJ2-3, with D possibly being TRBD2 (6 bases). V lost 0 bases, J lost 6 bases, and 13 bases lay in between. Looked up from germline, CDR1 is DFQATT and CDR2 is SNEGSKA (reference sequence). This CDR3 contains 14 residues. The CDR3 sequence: CSARDQRADDTQYF. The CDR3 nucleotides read TGCAGTGCTAGAGATCAGCGGGCCGACGATACGCAGTATTTT.

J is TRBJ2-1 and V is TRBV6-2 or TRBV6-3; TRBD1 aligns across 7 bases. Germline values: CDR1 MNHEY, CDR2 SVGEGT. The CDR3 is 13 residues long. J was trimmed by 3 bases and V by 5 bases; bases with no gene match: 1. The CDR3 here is CASSRDSYNEQFF. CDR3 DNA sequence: TGTGCCAGCAGTCGGGACAGCTACAATGAGCAGTTCTTC.

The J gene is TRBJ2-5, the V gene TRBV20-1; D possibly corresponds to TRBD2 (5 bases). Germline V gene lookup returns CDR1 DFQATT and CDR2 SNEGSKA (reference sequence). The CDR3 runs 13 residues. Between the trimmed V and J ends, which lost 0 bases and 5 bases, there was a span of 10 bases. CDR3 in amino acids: CSARDGVGETQYF. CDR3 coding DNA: TGCAGTGCTAGAGACGGGGTAGGGGAGACCCAGTACTTC.